This is a list of T cell receptor beta chains from one sample in a study of CD8+CD57+ T cells in acquired aplastic anemia. TCRdb recomputed calls from the reads with MiXCR, one row per CDR3 protein. The table lists some 200,000 distinct CDR3 sequences, over 60% of them singletons. Sequenced input: sorted CD4+, CD8+, or CD8+CD57+ T cells (not recorded which) from PBMCs. Receptor source: a human donor in good health. CDR3s include the opening cysteine and the closing phenylalanine or tryptophan. The order of the fields is D gene, J gene, CDR3 length, V gene, clone size, CDR3 DNA, CDR3 protein. A D gene is named only where the DNA matches it firmly. Part of the rows lack a size; the others show once, few, many or a class for expanded clones.

D gene: TRBD2
J gene: TRBJ2-3
CDR3 length: 16
V gene: TRBV7-9
clone size: NA
CDR3 DNA: TGTGCCAGCAGCTTGGCAGCGGGAGTTAGCACAGATACGCAGTATTTT
CDR3 protein: CASSLAAGVSTDTQYF

D gene: NA
J gene: TRBJ2-5
CDR3 length: 12
V gene: TRBV29-1
clone size: NA
CDR3 DNA: TGCGCGTTAATCGGCGTGCAAGAGACCCAGTACTTC
CDR3 protein: CALIGVQETQYF

D gene: NA
J gene: TRBJ1-5
CDR3 length: 15
V gene: TRBV24-1
clone size: NA
CDR3 DNA: TGTGCCACCAGAGATGGAGGGGGGGGCAATCAGCCCCAGCATTTT
CDR3 protein: CATRDGGGGNQPQHF

D gene: TRBD1
J gene: TRBJ1-5
CDR3 length: 14
V gene: TRBV19
clone size: NA
CDR3 DNA: TGTGCCAGCTCCGACAGGGGGGATAATCAGCCCCAGCATTTT
CDR3 protein: CASSDRGDNQPQHF

D gene: NA
J gene: TRBJ1-6
CDR3 length: 17
V gene: TRBV7-8
clone size: few
CDR3 DNA: TGTGCCAGCAGCTTAGCGAACAGGGCTAGCGGTAATTCACCCCTCCACTTT
CDR3 protein: CASSLANRASGNSPLHF

D gene: NA
J gene: TRBJ2-7
CDR3 length: 15
V gene: TRBV18
clone size: NA
CDR3 DNA: TGTGCCAGCTCACCAGCTCCAGGGAGCTCCTACGAGCAGTACTTC
CDR3 protein: CASSPAPGSSYEQYF

D gene: NA
J gene: TRBJ1-6
CDR3 length: 17
V gene: TRBV15
clone size: few
CDR3 DNA: TGTGCCACCAGCAGAGTTGAGGTTTACGTCCGTGGGTCACCCCTCCACTTT
CDR3 protein: CATSRVEVYVRGSPLHF

D gene: NA
J gene: TRBJ2-1
CDR3 length: 16
V gene: TRBV24-1
clone size: many
CDR3 DNA: TGTGCCACCAGTGATATCACAGGGATAGCCGACAATGAGCAGTTCTTC
CDR3 protein: CATSDITGIADNEQFF

D gene: TRBD1
J gene: TRBJ2-7
CDR3 length: 16
V gene: TRBV2
clone size: many
CDR3 DNA: TGTGCCAGCAGTGAAGGCGAGGGACAGGTCCGCTACGAGCAGTACTTC
CDR3 protein: CASSEGEGQVRYEQYF

D gene: NA
J gene: TRBJ1-2
CDR3 length: 13
V gene: TRBV5-1
clone size: NA
CDR3 DNA: TGCGCCAGCAGCTCTTCCGGGCAGCCGAATTACACCTTC
CDR3 protein: CASSSSGQPNYTF

D gene: NA
J gene: TRBJ2-7
CDR3 length: 15
V gene: TRBV4-1
clone size: many
CDR3 DNA: TGCGCCAGCAGCAAGGGGGGGTCGAGCTCCTACGAGCAGTACTTC
CDR3 protein: CASSKGGSSSYEQYF

D gene: TRBD1
J gene: TRBJ2-5
CDR3 length: 15
V gene: TRBV15
clone size: few
CDR3 DNA: TGTGCCACCAGCAGTGGACAGGGGGTCTGGGAGACCCAGTACTTC
CDR3 protein: CATSSGQGVWETQYF

D gene: NA
J gene: TRBJ2-7
CDR3 length: 13
V gene: TRBV6-5
clone size: NA
CDR3 DNA: TGTGCCAGCAGTCCACGGGACGAATACGAGCAGTACTTC
CDR3 protein: CASSPRDEYEQYF

D gene: TRBD2
J gene: TRBJ2-1
CDR3 length: 13
V gene: TRBV10-2
clone size: NA
CDR3 DNA: TGCGCCAGCTTTCCGGGACTAGTGGGTGAGCAGTTCTTC
CDR3 protein: CASFPGLVGEQFF

D gene: NA
J gene: TRBJ2-3
CDR3 length: 14
V gene: TRBV20-1
clone size: NA
CDR3 DNA: TGCAGTGCTAACGGGGTGGAGGGGACAGATACGCAGTATTTT
CDR3 protein: CSANGVEGTDTQYF

D gene: NA
J gene: TRBJ1-5
CDR3 length: 12
V gene: TRBV29-1
clone size: NA
CDR3 DNA: TGCAGCGTCAGGGATCCCAATCAGCCCCAGCATTTT
CDR3 protein: CSVRDPNQPQHF

D gene: NA
J gene: TRBJ2-7
CDR3 length: 21
V gene: TRBV24-1
clone size: many
CDR3 DNA: TGTGCCACCAGTGATTTGCCTCTCAATGGCAAAACAGCCGGGGGCTCCTACGAGCAGTACTTC
CDR3 protein: CATSDLPLNGKTAGGSYEQYF

D gene: NA
J gene: TRBJ1-1
CDR3 length: 14
V gene: TRBV5-6
clone size: many
CDR3 DNA: TGTGCCAGCAGCCCAGGTGTTGGGACCACTGAAGCTTTCTTT
CDR3 protein: CASSPGVGTTEAFF

D gene: NA
J gene: TRBJ1-1
CDR3 length: 11
V gene: TRBV27
clone size: once
CDR3 DNA: TGTGCCAGCAGGCAGTACACTGAAGCTTTCTTT
CDR3 protein: CASRQYTEAFF

D gene: TRBD2
J gene: TRBJ2-7
CDR3 length: 15
V gene: TRBV11-3
clone size: NA
CDR3 DNA: TGTGCCAGCAGCTCCGGGACTAGCGGACCCTACGAGCAGTACTTC
CDR3 protein: CASSSGTSGPYEQYF

D gene: NA
J gene: TRBJ2-7
CDR3 length: 13
V gene: TRBV20-1
clone size: many
CDR3 DNA: TGCAGTGCTCGACAGTCTGGCTCCTACGAGCAGTACTTC
CDR3 protein: CSARQSGSYEQYF

D gene: NA
J gene: TRBJ2-7
CDR3 length: 17
V gene: TRBV11-3
clone size: few
CDR3 DNA: TGTGCCAGCAGCTTATCTCTCGGCGGAGGTTTCTCCTACGAGCAGTACTTC
CDR3 protein: CASSLSLGGGFSYEQYF

D gene: TRBD1
J gene: TRBJ2-7
CDR3 length: 13
V gene: TRBV10-1
clone size: many
CDR3 DNA: TGCGCCAACAACCGGGACAGGGGATTCGAGCAGTACTTC
CDR3 protein: CANNRDRGFEQYF

D gene: NA
J gene: TRBJ1-1
CDR3 length: 13
V gene: TRBV7-3
clone size: once
CDR3 DNA: TGTGCCAGCAGCACAGGGTTCGGTTGGGAAGCTTTCTTT
CDR3 protein: CASSTGFGWEAFF

D gene: TRBD2
J gene: TRBJ2-7
CDR3 length: 15
V gene: TRBV7-9
clone size: many
CDR3 DNA: TGTGCCAGCAGCCCCCGGACTAGCGTATCCTACGAGCAGTACTTC
CDR3 protein: CASSPRTSVSYEQYF

D gene: NA
J gene: TRBJ2-1
CDR3 length: 15
V gene: TRBV20-1
clone size: many
CDR3 DNA: TGCAGTGCTAGAGTAGCGGAGTACTCCTACAATGAGCAGTTCTTC
CDR3 protein: CSARVAEYSYNEQFF

D gene: NA
J gene: TRBJ2-5
CDR3 length: 13
V gene: TRBV2
clone size: NA
CDR3 DNA: TGTGCCACCAAGGGTGGTCGCCAAGAGACCCAGTACTTC
CDR3 protein: CATKGGRQETQYF

D gene: TRBD1
J gene: TRBJ2-7
CDR3 length: 13
V gene: TRBV5-5
clone size: NA
CDR3 DNA: TGTGCCAGCAGCACTGGGGACAGCTACGAGCAGAACTTC
CDR3 protein: CASSTGDSYEQNF

D gene: TRBD1
J gene: TRBJ1-5
CDR3 length: 15
V gene: TRBV20-1
clone size: many
CDR3 DNA: TGCAGTGCTAGAGGCGGGGGACAGGGCGGTCAGCCCCAGCATTTT
CDR3 protein: CSARGGGQGGQPQHF

D gene: NA
J gene: TRBJ2-7
CDR3 length: 13
V gene: TRBV7-8
clone size: NA
CDR3 DNA: TGTGCCAGCAGTCCAATCGATTCCTACGAGCAGTACTTC
CDR3 protein: CASSPIDSYEQYF

D gene: TRBD2
J gene: TRBJ2-1
CDR3 length: 16
V gene: TRBV9
clone size: NA
CDR3 DNA: TGTGCCAGCAGCGTAGGGTGGTCTAGCGGTTACAATGAGCAGTTCTTC
CDR3 protein: CASSVGWSSGYNEQFF

D gene: TRBD1
J gene: TRBJ2-7
CDR3 length: 13
V gene: TRBV29-1
clone size: many
CDR3 DNA: TGCAGCACCTCCGGGACAGGAGCTTCCGAGCAGTACTTC
CDR3 protein: CSTSGTGASEQYF

D gene: NA
J gene: TRBJ2-7
CDR3 length: 15
V gene: TRBV20-1
clone size: many
CDR3 DNA: TGCAGTGCTAGAGATTGGCTAGATGATTCCTACGAGCAGTACTTC
CDR3 protein: CSARDWLDDSYEQYF

D gene: NA
J gene: TRBJ1-2
CDR3 length: 9
V gene: TRBV12-1
clone size: NA
CDR3 DNA: TGTGCCACCTCCTATGGCTACACCTTC
CDR3 protein: CATSYGYTF

D gene: TRBD2
J gene: TRBJ2-5
CDR3 length: 16
V gene: TRBV4-2
clone size: NA
CDR3 DNA: TGTGCCAGCAGCCAAGAAGCGGGGGGGCAGAGAGAGACCCAGTACTTC
CDR3 protein: CASSQEAGGQRETQYF

D gene: TRBD2
J gene: TRBJ2-7
CDR3 length: 14
V gene: TRBV5-1
clone size: NA
CDR3 DNA: TGCGCCAGCACCCAAACTAGCGGGAGTAACGAGCAGTACTTC
CDR3 protein: CASTQTSGSNEQYF

D gene: TRBD1
J gene: TRBJ2-7
CDR3 length: 15
V gene: TRBV28
clone size: many
CDR3 DNA: TGTGCCAGCAGTCCCGGGACAGGGGACTCCTACGAGCAGTACTTC
CDR3 protein: CASSPGTGDSYEQYF

D gene: NA
J gene: TRBJ1-1
CDR3 length: 14
V gene: TRBV24-1
clone size: NA
CDR3 DNA: TGTGCCACCAGAAAACAGGACGGGGACACTGAAGCTTTCTTT
CDR3 protein: CATRKQDGDTEAFF

D gene: NA
J gene: TRBJ2-3
CDR3 length: 13
V gene: TRBV7-7
clone size: NA
CDR3 DNA: TGTGCCAGCAGCTTAAGCAAAGGAGATACGCAGTATTTT
CDR3 protein: CASSLSKGDTQYF

D gene: TRBD1
J gene: TRBJ2-1
CDR3 length: 13
V gene: TRBV7-9
clone size: NA
CDR3 DNA: TGTGCCAGCAGCCAGAACACAGGGGCCGAGCAGTTCTTC
CDR3 protein: CASSQNTGAEQFF

D gene: TRBD1
J gene: TRBJ2-7
CDR3 length: 15
V gene: TRBV7-6
clone size: NA
CDR3 DNA: TGTGCCAGCAGCCCAGATGGGACAGGGAACTACGAGCAGTACTTC
CDR3 protein: CASSPDGTGNYEQYF

D gene: TRBD1
J gene: TRBJ2-7
CDR3 length: 15
V gene: TRBV5-5
clone size: NA
CDR3 DNA: TGTGCCAGCAGCCCATATCGGGACAGCTCCTACGAGCAGTACTTC
CDR3 protein: CASSPYRDSSYEQYF

D gene: NA
J gene: TRBJ2-7
CDR3 length: 14
V gene: TRBV7-9
clone size: NA
CDR3 DNA: TGTGCCAGCAGTCTGGGCGACGACTCCTACGAGCAGTACTTC
CDR3 protein: CASSLGDDSYEQYF

D gene: TRBD2
J gene: TRBJ2-1
CDR3 length: 15
V gene: TRBV6-5
clone size: many
CDR3 DNA: TGTGCCAGCAGCCCGAGCGGGGAAGCCTACAATGAGCAGTTCTTC
CDR3 protein: CASSPSGEAYNEQFF

D gene: NA
J gene: TRBJ2-5
CDR3 length: 17
V gene: TRBV7-3
clone size: NA
CDR3 DNA: TGTGCCAGCAGTTACCGGCAGGGGGGGGGGGTACGGGAGACCCAGTACTTC
CDR3 protein: CASSYRQGGGVRETQYF

D gene: NA
J gene: TRBJ1-5
CDR3 length: 12
V gene: TRBV12-3/TRBV12-4
clone size: NA
CDR3 DNA: TGTGCCAGCAGTTTAGTCGTAGGCCCCCAGCATTTT
CDR3 protein: CASSLVVGPQHF

D gene: TRBD1
J gene: TRBJ1-1
CDR3 length: 15
V gene: TRBV5-6
clone size: NA
CDR3 DNA: TGTGCCAGCAACGTGCCAACTCAGGGACAGTCTGAAGCTTTCTTT
CDR3 protein: CASNVPTQGQSEAFF

D gene: NA
J gene: TRBJ1-2
CDR3 length: 14
V gene: TRBV19
clone size: NA
CDR3 DNA: TGTGCCAGTAGTACCTTGACAGCTAACTATGGCTACACCTTC
CDR3 protein: CASSTLTANYGYTF

D gene: TRBD2
J gene: TRBJ2-5
CDR3 length: 14
V gene: TRBV7-9
clone size: NA
CDR3 DNA: TGTGCCAGCAGCTTAGTAGCGGGGGAGGAGACCCAGTACTTC
CDR3 protein: CASSLVAGEETQYF

D gene: NA
J gene: TRBJ1-1
CDR3 length: 12
V gene: TRBV29-1
clone size: few
CDR3 DNA: TGCAGCGTTGAACTGGGGGGCACTGAAGCTTTCTTT
CDR3 protein: CSVELGGTEAFF

D gene: TRBD1
J gene: TRBJ2-1
CDR3 length: 15
V gene: TRBV28
clone size: few
CDR3 DNA: TGTGCCACCCAGCCCGGGACAGGGTATTTTGGTGAGCAGTTCTTC
CDR3 protein: CATQPGTGYFGEQFF

D gene: TRBD2
J gene: TRBJ2-3
CDR3 length: 15
V gene: TRBV24-1
clone size: NA
CDR3 DNA: TGTGCCACCAGTGACAAACGACTAGCGACAGATACGCAGTATTTT
CDR3 protein: CATSDKRLATDTQYF

D gene: TRBD1
J gene: TRBJ1-4
CDR3 length: 15
V gene: TRBV6-5
clone size: NA
CDR3 DNA: TGTGCCAGCAGTTTGACAGGGCTTGAGGATGAAAAACTGTTTTTT
CDR3 protein: CASSLTGLEDEKLFF

D gene: NA
J gene: TRBJ1-6
CDR3 length: 15
V gene: TRBV7-8
clone size: NA
CDR3 DNA: TGTGCCAGCAGCTTAGACTTGGTACCGAGTTCACCCCTCCACTTT
CDR3 protein: CASSLDLVPSSPLHF

D gene: NA
J gene: TRBJ2-3
CDR3 length: 13
V gene: TRBV10-3
clone size: few
CDR3 DNA: TGTGCCATGAGCGATGGGGCCCCAGATACGCAGTATTTT
CDR3 protein: CAMSDGAPDTQYF

D gene: NA
J gene: TRBJ2-1
CDR3 length: 13
V gene: TRBV7-7
clone size: NA
CDR3 DNA: TGTGCTAGCAGCCAGGGGCCAGGAGGGGAGCAGTTCTTC
CDR3 protein: CASSQGPGGEQFF

D gene: TRBD2
J gene: TRBJ2-5
CDR3 length: 14
V gene: TRBV15
clone size: few
CDR3 DNA: TGTGCCACCAGCAGCGGGACTACCTCAGAGACCCAGTACTTC
CDR3 protein: CATSSGTTSETQYF